This is a list of T cell receptor beta chains from one sample in a study of CD8 T cells in ankylosing spondylitis. TCRdb reprocessed the 5' RACE reads via MiXCR and lists one record per CDR3 protein. The sample lists roughly 180,000 distinct CDR3 sequences; 9.8% were seen once. The sequenced sample consisted of blood, either unsorted or a sorted T cell fraction (not recorded which). These receptors all come from a female donor with ankylosing spondylitis or in good health (not recorded which). Both conserved end residues are part of each CDR3. D genes are given only for firm matches. Clone size appears in some rows only: once, few, many, or a class for an expanded clone.

-,TRBJ2-5,TRBV14,-,CASSQLSGGQKETQYF,TGTGCCAGCAGCCAACTTTCAGGAGGACAGAAAGAGACCCAGTACTTC
TRBD2,TRBJ2-7,TRBV7-6,many,CASSLRGTNSYEQYF,TGTGCCAGCAGCCTCCGGGGGACTAACTCCTACGAGCAGTACTTC
TRBD1,TRBJ2-1,TRBV9,-,CASSVTGIGDEQFF,TGTGCCAGCAGCGTGACAGGGATTGGCGATGAGCAGTTCTTC
-,TRBJ2-2,TRBV7-6,-,CASSPFTTGELFF,TGTGCCAGCAGCCCCTTTACCACCGGGGAGCTGTTTTTT
-,TRBJ2-1,TRBV7-9,many,CASSTNEQFF,TGTGCCAGCAGCACTAATGAGCAGTTCTTC
TRBD1,TRBJ1-2,TRBV29-1,few,CSVDLGQGNYGYTF,TGCAGCGTTGATTTGGGACAGGGGAACTATGGCTACACCTTC
TRBD2,TRBJ2-5,TRBV3-1,-,CASSQWSGRKETQYF,TGTGCCAGCAGCCAGTGGAGCGGGAGAAAGGAGACCCAGTACTTC
-,TRBJ2-2,TRBV12-3/TRBV12-4,-,CAVRTGVGELFF,TGTGCCGTGAGGACCGGGGTCGGGGAGCTGTTTTTT
-,TRBJ2-7,TRBV6-1,few,CASSEGRTVHYEQYF,TGTGCCAGCAGTGAAGGTAGGACAGTCCACTACGAGCAGTACTTC
-,TRBJ2-5,TRBV7-9,many,CASSPVRGETQYF,TGTGCCAGCAGCCCGGTGCGAGGGGAGACCCAGTACTTC
-,TRBJ2-2,TRBV30,few,CAWSITGEGGELFF,TGTGCCTGGAGTATTACAGGGGAGGGAGGGGAGCTGTTTTTT
-,TRBJ2-5,TRBV6-1,-,CASSEGGTVQETQYF,TGTGCCAGCAGTGAGGGGGGGACAGTGCAAGAGACCCAGTACTTC
-,TRBJ2-1,TRBV7-9,many,CASSLGTGSYNEQFF,TGTGCCAGCAGCTTGGGAACGGGATCCTACAATGAGCAGTTCTTC
-,TRBJ1-2,TRBV29-1,-,CSVEDGSPGYYGYTF,TGCAGCGTTGAGGACGGCTCGCCGGGGTATTATGGCTACACCTTC
-,TRBJ1-2,TRBV6-6,-,CASSGGGEGYTF,TGTGCCAGCAGCGGTGGAGGTGAAGGCTACACCTTC
-,TRBJ2-5,TRBV7-6,-,CASSPLGGTQYF,TGTGCCAGCAGCCCCCTAGGGGGGACCCAGTACTTC
-,TRBJ2-7,TRBV6-6,many,CASTKEAYEQYF,TGTGCCAGCACAAAAGAAGCCTACGAGCAGTACTTC
-,TRBJ2-7,TRBV4-2,many,CASTSRTGTPPYEQYF,TGTGCCAGCACCTCACGTACCGGGACCCCCCCCTACGAGCAGTACTTC
-,TRBJ2-2,TRBV5-1,many,CASSLNAGELFF,TGCGCCAGCAGCTTGAATGCAGGGGAGCTGTTTTTT
-,TRBJ1-1,TRBV29-1,few,CSGWLGTEAFF,TGCAGCGGGTGGTTGGGCACTGAAGCTTTCTTT
TRBD2,TRBJ2-1,TRBV20-1,few,CSAYPSGGPYNEQFF,TGCAGTGCTTACCCCTCGGGAGGGCCCTACAATGAGCAGTTCTTC
-,TRBJ2-7,TRBV27,-,CASSLQGGYEQYF,TGTGCCAGCAGTTTACAGGGTGGCTACGAGCAGTACTTC
TRBD2,TRBJ2-1,TRBV27,few,CASSSVQSGRAEFSYNEQFF,TGTGCCAGCAGTTCCGTCCAAAGCGGGAGGGCCGAATTTTCCTACAATGAGCAGTTCTTC
TRBD1,TRBJ2-7,TRBV6-5,many,CASGNRGTGYEQYF,TGTGCCAGCGGTAACAGGGGGACAGGGTACGAGCAGTACTTC
-,TRBJ1-1,TRBV29-1,many,CSVGVNTEAFF,TGCAGCGTTGGGGTGAACACTGAAGCTTTCTTT
-,TRBJ2-5,TRBV5-4,-,CASSLGLGRGETQYF,TGTGCCAGCAGCCTCGGACTAGGCAGGGGGGAGACCCAGTACTTC
-,TRBJ2-7,TRBV7-2,few,CASSPQGGGSHEQYF,TGTGCCAGCAGCCCCCAAGGGGGGGGGTCCCACGAGCAGTACTTC
-,TRBJ2-1,TRBV25-1,-,CASRGWSGGGNEQFF,TGTGCCAGCAGGGGTTGGTCCGGAGGGGGGAATGAGCAGTTCTTC
-,TRBJ1-1,TRBV5-6,few,CASSLVADEAFF,TGTGCCAGCAGCTTGGTGGCAGATGAAGCTTTCTTT
-,TRBJ1-2,TRBV6-5,few,CASSYKGPFYGYTF,TGTGCCAGCAGTTACAAGGGACCGTTCTATGGCTACACCTTC
-,TRBJ2-5,TRBV27,few,CASSLHLSKGQTQYF,TGTGCCAGCAGTTTACACCTATCCAAAGGACAGACCCAGTACTTC
-,TRBJ2-4,TRBV20-1,many,CSARERHRDNIQYF,TGCAGTGCTAGAGAGAGGCACAGGGACAACATTCAGTACTTC
-,TRBJ1-1,TRBV6-2/TRBV6-3,-,CASSYDLRMNTEAFF,TGTGCCAGCAGTTACGATCTCAGAATGAACACTGAAGCTTTCTTT
-,TRBJ2-7,TRBV9,-,CASSVAGGADEQYF,TGTGCCAGCAGCGTAGCCGGGGGAGCGGACGAGCAGTACTTC
TRBD1,TRBJ2-1,TRBV28,few,CASLDATGLNEQFF,TGTGCCAGCCTCGACGCGACAGGGTTGAATGAGCAGTTCTTC
TRBD2,TRBJ2-1,TRBV27,-,CASKIAGGTSHNEQFF,TGTGCCAGCAAAATAGCGGGAGGGACCTCTCACAATGAGCAGTTCTTC
-,TRBJ2-4,TRBV13,-,CASSAGSKNIQYF,TGTGCCAGCAGCGCGGGATCCAAAAACATTCAGTACTTC
TRBD2,TRBJ2-1,TRBV6-5,few,CASSYFAGTSGRVGNEQFF,TGTGCCAGCAGTTACTTCGCCGGGACTAGCGGGAGGGTGGGAAATGAGCAGTTCTTC
TRBD1,TRBJ2-7,TRBV30,-,CAWRKPGQKYEQYF,TGTGCCTGGAGGAAGCCGGGACAGAAGTACGAGCAGTACTTC
-,TRBJ2-7,TRBV29-1,-,CSATVGPISRDEQYF,TGCAGCGCAACTGTAGGACCGATATCTCGGGACGAGCAGTACTTC
-,TRBJ2-3,TRBV25-1,-,CASSESRPLYF,TGTGCCAGCAGTGAATCCCGCCCTCTGTATTTT
-,TRBJ1-2,TRBV4-2,-,CASSQELGGLYGYTF,TGTGCCAGCAGCCAAGAGTTAGGGGGTCTCTATGGCTACACCTTC
TRBD2,TRBJ2-2,TRBV28,-,CASSFGTSLTGELFF,TGTGCCAGCAGTTTTGGGACTAGTCTAACCGGGGAGCTGTTTTTT
-,TRBJ1-5,TRBV6-1,many,CASRVGNHQPQHF,TGTGCCAGCAGGGTAGGGAATCATCAGCCCCAGCATTTT
-,TRBJ1-1,TRBV19,few,CASSIDPGGEAFF,TGTGCCAGTAGCATAGACCCAGGTGGTGAAGCTTTCTTT
-,TRBJ2-5,TRBV9,-,CASSPGIQETQYF,TGTGCCAGCAGCCCAGGGATTCAAGAGACCCAGTACTTC
TRBD1,TRBJ2-7,TRBV10-3,-,CAISDRTGGSYEQYF,TGTGCCATCAGTGATCGGACAGGGGGCTCTTACGAGCAGTACTTC
-,TRBJ1-4,TRBV25-1,-,CASSEGPGSNEKLFF,TGTGCCAGCAGTGAAGGTCCGGGGTCTAATGAAAAACTGTTTTTT
-,TRBJ1-2,TRBV29-1,many,CSVDNPPGYTF,TGCAGCGTTGATAACCCGCCTGGCTACACCTTC
-,TRBJ2-3,TRBV27,few,CASRGFTDTQYF,TGTGCCAGCAGGGGGTTCACAGATACGCAGTATTTT
-,TRBJ1-1,TRBV4-3,many,CASSQDRGTNTEAFF,TGCGCCAGCAGCCAAGATCGGGGAACGAACACTGAAGCTTTCTTT
TRBD2,TRBJ2-1,TRBV19,few,CASAGTTYYNEQFF,TGTGCCAGTGCCGGGACTACCTACTACAATGAGCAGTTCTTC
TRBD1,TRBJ2-7,TRBV29-1,many,CSVLTGVRYEQYF,TGCAGCGTTTTGACAGGGGTGCGCTACGAGCAGTACTTC
-,TRBJ2-3,TRBV9,-,CASSVDMGPPDTQYF,TGTGCCAGCAGCGTAGATATGGGGCCCCCAGATACGCAGTATTTT
-,TRBJ2-7,TRBV27,many,CASSPQGPYEQYF,TGTGCCAGCAGTCCACAGGGCCCCTACGAGCAGTACTTC